These 16 T cell receptor beta chains originate from one sample sequenced in a study of spatial heterogeneity in lung cancer. TCRdb used MiXCR to reprocess the 5' RACE reads, holding one entry per CDR3 protein. The table shows tens of thousands of distinct CDR3 sequences, with about 8.8% occurring only once. The time point: sample taken at primary tumor resection. Tumor, nontumor lung or frozen PBMC supplied whole RNA that was sequenced unsorted. Sample: PBMCs, taken at surgery. These receptors originate from a female donor with early-stage non-small cell lung cancer.

This clonotype was recorded many times. This rearrangement joins TRBV29-1 to TRBJ2-2, with a tentative D call TRBD1 (6 bases). V was cut by 3 bases and J by 4 bases, with 12 bases left in between. Germline lookup yields CDR1 SQVTM and CDR2 ANQGSEA. The CDR3 has 14 amino acids. Here the CDR3 DNA reads TGCAGCGTTGAGAACAGGGCAAGCACCGGGGAGCTGTTTTTT. Translation: CSVENRASTGELFF.

This clonotype was observed a handful of times. The chain recombines TRBV20-1 with TRBJ1-3; D is unclear. The germline V gene encodes CDR1 DFQATT and CDR2 SNEGSKA (reference sequence). V gave up 3 bases and J gave up 1 base, with 16 bases separating them. The CDR3 loop spans 16 amino acids. Written as DNA, the CDR3 is TGCAGTGCTAGTCTGAGGGCACGGTCTTCTGGAAACACCATATATTTT. As protein: CSASLRARSSGNTIYF.

In this sample, this clonotype turned up many times. V gene TRBV19 combines with J gene TRBJ1-1, with D uncertain. This CDR3 has 10 residues. V shed 7 bases and J shed 7 bases, with 7 bases lying between them. Per the germline V gene, CDR1 is LNHDA and CDR2 is SQIVND (reference sequence). The DNA of the CDR3 is TGTGCCAGTAAAGATATTGAAGCTTTCTTT. Amino acids: CASKDIEAFF.

This clonotype has a count of ten or more. This chain joins TRBV27 and TRBJ1-2, with 7 bases lining up with TRBD1. CDR1 and CDR2 from the germline V gene are MNHEY and SMNVEV (reference sequence). Trimming removed 5 bases from V and 2 bases from J; junction bases left unmatched: 11. This CDR3 comprises 16 residues. CDR3 DNA sequence: TGTGCCAGCAGTCTCTTCGGGACAGTGACAAACTATGGCTACACCTTC. Its translation is CASSLFGTVTNYGYTF.

This clonotype has at least ten counts. This chain uses TRBV7-3 with TRBJ2-1; a weak D match, TRBD1 (6 bases). The CDR3 sequence is 18 residues long. The V and J ends lost 5 bases and 0 bases respectively, with 20 bases between them. Germline loops: CDR1 SGHTA, CDR2 FQGTGA. The DNA of the CDR3 is TGTGCCAGCAGCACGCAAGGGGGTCGGATCGGCTCCTACAATGAGCAGTTCTTC. The encoded protein is CASSTQGGRIGSYNEQFF.

The V gene is TRBV12-3 or TRBV12-4, the J gene TRBJ2-4, with TRBD1 matching 7 bases. V was clipped by 3 bases and J by 0 bases; unmatched bases: 11. The CDR3 extends over 18 amino acids. The CDR3 nucleotides are TGTGCCAGCAGTTTGGATGGGACAGCAAGGGGAGCCAAAAACATTCAGTACTTC. It is translated as CASSLDGTARGAKNIQYF.

The chain uses TRBV15 and TRBJ2-3; 8 bases fit TRBD2. With V trimmed by 7 bases and J by 1 base, 7 bases remained unmatched. The CDR3 consists of 15 residues. Looked up from germline, CDR1 is LNHNV and CDR2 is YYDKDF (reference sequence). The CDR3 is CATNSRSGGTDTQYF. The CDR3, as DNA: TGTGCCACCAACAGTCGTAGCGGGGGCACAGATACGCAGTATTTT.

This clonotype appeared many times. The chain has TRBV11-2 and TRBJ1-1, with TRBD1 matching 9 bases. Germline CDR1 is SGHAT and CDR2 is FQNNGV. CDR3 size: 15 residues. V was pared by 2 bases and J by 7 bases, with 8 bases of the junction left unmatched. The chain's CDR3 is CASSLRRGQGGEAFF. The CDR3 coding sequence is TGTGCCAGCAGCTTACGCCGGGGACAGGGAGGTGAAGCTTTCTTT. Combining the CDR3 with reference TRBV11-2 and TRBJ1-1 gives the whole variable domain EAGVAQSPRYKIIEKRQSVAFWCNPISGHATLYWYQQILGQGPKLLIQFQNNGVVDDSQLPKDRFSAERLKGVDSTLKIQPAKLEDSAVYLCASSLRRGQGGEAFFGQGTRLTVV.

This clonotype showed up many times. The chain is built from TRBV6-2 or TRBV6-3 and TRBJ1-5; perhaps TRBD1 as D (5 bases). The V end lost 9 bases, the J end lost 0 bases, and 15 bases lay between the germline ends. This CDR3 region has 15 residues. Germline-derived CDR1 and CDR2 are MNHEY and SVGEGT. In DNA, the CDR3 is TGTGCCAGTAAAAGGGGACTATTTAGCAATCAGCCCCAGCATTTT. The encoded protein is CASKRGLFSNQPQHF.

In its sample, this clonotype was seen many times. The chain recombines TRBV2 with TRBJ2-1; 7 nucleotides align to TRBD2. V gave up 6 bases and J gave up 2 bases; unmatched junction bases: 7. There are 15 residues in the CDR3. Germline CDR1 is SNHLY and CDR2 is FYNNEI. In DNA form, the CDR3 reads TGTGCCAGCAGGCTGCGACTAGCCGCCTACAATGAGCAGTTCTTC. It specifies CASRLRLAAYNEQFF.

This sequence joins TRBV27 and TRBJ2-3; 12 nucleotides agree with TRBD2. V trimming: 3 bases; J trimming: 6 bases; junction bases outside the gene matches: 10. The CDR3 consists of 17 residues. Germline V gives CDR1 MNHEY, CDR2 SMNVEV (reference sequence). CDR3 region: CASSFLAGGFSPDTQYF. The CDR3 region has the DNA TGTGCCAGCAGTTTCCTAGCGGGAGGGTTTTCACCGGATACGCAGTATTTT.

The table lists this clonotype with many counts. CDR3 sequence: CASSLVAGVRTGELFF. In DNA, the CDR3 is TGCGCCAGCAGCTTGGTGGCGGGAGTCCGGACCGGGGAGCTGTTTTTT. The chain combines TRBV5-1 with TRBJ2-2, with 7 bases identical to TRBD2. The CDR3 covers 16 residues. Germline CDR1 and CDR2: SGHRS and YFSETQ. The trim removed 0 bases at V and 5 bases at J, leaving 7 bases unmatched.

At least ten counts were recorded for this clonotype. This chain links TRBV23-1 with TRBJ2-7, with D perhaps TRBD2 (6 bases). TRBV23-1 is reported as an ORF; its role is uncertain. Trimming took off 0 bases at V and 0 bases at J, with 6 bases between the two ends. The CDR3 length is 14 residues. The CDR3 is CASSQSGGSYEQYV. In nucleotides, the CDR3 is TGCGCCAGCAGTCAATCGGGAGGCTCCTACGAGCAGTACGTC.

This clonotype was detected ten times or more. The chain combines TRBV7-8 with TRBJ2-1, with 14 positions matching TRBD2. With V trimmed by 1 base and J by 9 bases, 8 bases remained unmatched. The CDR3 is 17 residues long. Germline V lookup: CDR1 SGHVS, CDR2 FQNEAQ. The CDR3 sequence is CASSLVATSGRAIEQFF. The CDR3, as DNA: TGTGCCAGCAGCTTAGTTGCGACTAGCGGGAGGGCCATTGAGCAGTTCTTC.

CDR3 coding DNA: TGTGCCAGCAGCTTGACAGGGGTAACAGATACGCAGTATTTT. This encodes CASSLTGVTDTQYF. This sequence joins TRBV7-3 and TRBJ2-3, with 8 bases lining up with TRBD1. V dropped 3 bases and J dropped 3; count of bases not matched to a gene: 2. The CDR3 sequence is 14 residues long. Germline CDR1 SGHTA, CDR2 FQGTGA.

In this sample, this clonotype turned up many times. This sequence joins TRBV19 and TRBJ2-4; D perhaps matches TRBD1 (6 bases). Germline V gives CDR1 LNHDA, CDR2 SQIVND (reference sequence). Trimming took 3 bases from V and 2 from J, leaving 8 bases between them. This CDR3 comprises 14 residues. CDR3 amino acids: CASSMDSSKNIQYF. The CDR3 DNA follows: TGTGCCAGTAGTATGGACAGCTCCAAAAACATTCAGTACTTC.